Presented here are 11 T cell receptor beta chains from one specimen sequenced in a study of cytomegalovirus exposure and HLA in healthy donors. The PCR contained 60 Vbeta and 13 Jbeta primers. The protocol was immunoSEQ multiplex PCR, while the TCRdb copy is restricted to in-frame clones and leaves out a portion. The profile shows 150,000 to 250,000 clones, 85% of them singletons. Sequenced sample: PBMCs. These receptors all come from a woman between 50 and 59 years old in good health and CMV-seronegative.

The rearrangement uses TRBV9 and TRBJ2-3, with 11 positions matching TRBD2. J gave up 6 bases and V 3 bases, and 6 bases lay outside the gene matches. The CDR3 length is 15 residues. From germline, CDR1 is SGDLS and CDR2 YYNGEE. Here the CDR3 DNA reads TGTGCCAGCAGCGCAACTAGCGGGAGAAGGGATACGCAGTATTTT. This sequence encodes CASSATSGRRDTQYF.

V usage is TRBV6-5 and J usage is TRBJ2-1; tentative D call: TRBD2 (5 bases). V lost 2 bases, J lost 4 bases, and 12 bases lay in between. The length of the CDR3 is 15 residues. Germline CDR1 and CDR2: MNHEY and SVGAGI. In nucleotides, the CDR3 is TGTGCCAGCAGTTACGGGCGCCAGCGGTACAATGAGCAGTTCTTC. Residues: CASSYGRQRYNEQFF.

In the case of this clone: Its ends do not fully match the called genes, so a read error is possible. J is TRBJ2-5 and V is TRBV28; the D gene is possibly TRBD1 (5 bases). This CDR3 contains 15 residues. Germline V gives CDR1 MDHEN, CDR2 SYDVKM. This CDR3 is CASNLRGHLQETQYF. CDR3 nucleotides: TGTGCCAGCAATTTACGTGGACACCTGCAAGAGACCCAGTACTTC.

The CDR3 sequence is CASSGRDRVSLGNQPQHF. For the CDR3, the DNA is TGTGCCAGCAGTGGCCGGGACAGGGTTTCATTAGGCAATCAGCCCCAGCATTTT. The V gene is TRBV28, the J gene TRBJ1-5; 9 positions match TRBD1. V was pared by 5 bases and J by 2 bases, with 13 bases of the junction left unmatched. Germline V gives CDR1 MDHEN, CDR2 SYDVKM. The CDR3 consists of 18 residues.

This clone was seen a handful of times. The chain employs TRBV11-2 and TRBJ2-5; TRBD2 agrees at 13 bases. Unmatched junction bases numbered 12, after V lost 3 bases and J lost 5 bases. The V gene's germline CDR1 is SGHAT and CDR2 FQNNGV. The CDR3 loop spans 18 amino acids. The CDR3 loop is CASSFPLTSGRRGETQYF. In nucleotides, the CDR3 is TGTGCCAGCAGCTTTCCCCTGACTAGCGGGAGGCGGGGGGAGACCCAGTACTTC.

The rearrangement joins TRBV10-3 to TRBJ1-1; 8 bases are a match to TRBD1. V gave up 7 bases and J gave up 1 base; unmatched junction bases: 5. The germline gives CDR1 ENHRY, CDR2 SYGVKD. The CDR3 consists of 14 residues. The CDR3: CAIKPGTGNTEAFF. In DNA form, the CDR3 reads TGTGCCATCAAGCCGGGGACAGGGAACACTGAAGCTTTCTTT.

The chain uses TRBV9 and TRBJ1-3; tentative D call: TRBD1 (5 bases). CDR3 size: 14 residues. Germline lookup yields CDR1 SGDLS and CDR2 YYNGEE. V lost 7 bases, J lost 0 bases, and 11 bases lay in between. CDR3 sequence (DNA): TGTGCCAGCGGGGGGTGGGGCTCTGGAAACACCATATATTTT. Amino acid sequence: CASGGWGSGNTIYF.

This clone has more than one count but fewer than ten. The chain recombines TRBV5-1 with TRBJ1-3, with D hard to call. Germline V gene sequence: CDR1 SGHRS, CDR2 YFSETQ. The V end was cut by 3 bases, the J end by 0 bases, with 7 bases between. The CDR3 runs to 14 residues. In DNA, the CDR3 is TGCGCCAGCAGCTACGGGTCCTCTGGAAACACCATATATTTT. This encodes CASSYGSSGNTIYF.

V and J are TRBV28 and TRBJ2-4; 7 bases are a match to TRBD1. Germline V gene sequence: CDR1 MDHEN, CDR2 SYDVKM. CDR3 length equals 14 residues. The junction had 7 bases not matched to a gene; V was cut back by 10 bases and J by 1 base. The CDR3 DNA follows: TGTGCCACACGACAGGGCGCTGCCAAAAACATTCAGTACTTC. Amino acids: CATRQGAAKNIQYF. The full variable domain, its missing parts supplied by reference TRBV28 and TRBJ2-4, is DVKVTQSSRYLVKRTGEKVFLECVQDMDHENMFWYRQDPGLGLRLIYFSYDVKMKEKGDIPEGYSVSREKKERFSLILESASTNQTSMYLCATRQGAAKNIQYFGAGTRLSVL.

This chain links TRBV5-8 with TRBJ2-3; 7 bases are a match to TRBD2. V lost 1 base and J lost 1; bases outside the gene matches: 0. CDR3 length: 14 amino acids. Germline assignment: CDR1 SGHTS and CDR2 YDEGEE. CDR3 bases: TGTGCCAGCAGCTTGCGGGGGGGCACAGATACGCAGTATTTT. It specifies CASSLRGGTDTQYF.

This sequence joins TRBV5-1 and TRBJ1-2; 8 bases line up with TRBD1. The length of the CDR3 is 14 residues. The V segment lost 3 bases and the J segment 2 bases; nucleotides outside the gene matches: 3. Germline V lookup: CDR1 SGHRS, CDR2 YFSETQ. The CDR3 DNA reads TGCGCCAGCAGCTACGGACAGGGAAACTATGGCTACACCTTC. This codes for CASSYGQGNYGYTF.